The rows below give T cell receptor beta chains drawn from one sample of a study of blood T cell repertoires in COVID-19. The repertoire was sequenced with immunoSEQ multiplex PCR; TCRdb's copy has only in-frame clones and lacks some. The sample lists 65,000 to 85,000 clones, 79% seen once, with 5% to 5.5% in the top ten. Sequenced material: peripheral blood. Every receptor here comes from a woman aged 80 or over with active or convalescent COVID-19. Both conserved end residues are part of each CDR3. Each record gives: J gene, D gene, V gene, clone size, CDR3 DNA, CDR3 protein. D genes are given only for firm matches. The size entry is marked missing in some rows and otherwise reads once, few, many or a size class.

J: TRBJ1-6
D: TRBD1
V: TRBV11-2
size: -
DNA: TGTGCCAGCAGTCGACAGGGGAGCCATAATTCACCCCTCCACTTT
CDR3: CASSRQGSHNSPLHF

J: TRBJ2-1
D: -
V: TRBV20-1
size: -
DNA: TGCAGTGCTAGTTTCCGGCAGGGGCGAAATGAGCAGTTCTTC
CDR3: CSASFRQGRNEQFF

J: TRBJ2-5
D: -
V: TRBV11-2
size: -
DNA: TGTGCCTCTCAGGAGGGACAGATTATCCAAGAGACCCAGTACTTC
CDR3: CASQEGQIIQETQYF

J: TRBJ2-4
D: TRBD1
V: TRBV28
size: -
DNA: TGTGCCAGCAGTAAAACCGGGACAGGGAAAAACATTCAGTACTTC
CDR3: CASSKTGTGKNIQYF

J: TRBJ1-5
D: TRBD1
V: TRBV5-1
size: -
DNA: TGCGCCAGCAGCTTGGAGGGGACAGCTAATCAGCCCCAGCATTTT
CDR3: CASSLEGTANQPQHF

J: TRBJ1-6
D: TRBD1
V: TRBV14
size: few
DNA: TGTGCCAGCAGCCAAGGATGGACAGGGGGGAGTTCACCCCTCCACTTT
CDR3: CASSQGWTGGSSPLHF

J: TRBJ2-2
D: TRBD1
V: TRBV11-2
size: few
DNA: TGTGCCAGCAGCTGGGGGACAGCTGATCCAGCCGGGGAGCTGTTTTTT
CDR3: CASSWGTADPAGELFF

J: TRBJ1-3
D: -
V: TRBV2
size: few
DNA: TGTGCCAGCATAAGGGGAATTGGAAACACCATATATTTT
CDR3: CASIRGIGNTIYF

J: TRBJ2-1
D: -
V: TRBV18
size: -
DNA: TGTGCCAGCTCGCCAAACCGCCCCGGACAGAGCTCCTACAATGAGCAGTTCTTC
CDR3: CASSPNRPGQSSYNEQFF

J: TRBJ2-7
D: -
V: TRBV4-3
size: -
DNA: TGCGCCAGCAGCCAAGGTACAGGGCGCTACGAGCAGTACTTC
CDR3: CASSQGTGRYEQYF

J: TRBJ1-1
D: -
V: TRBV9
size: -
DNA: TGTGCCAGCCAACGGGGGAGAAGGGCTGAAGCTTTCTTT
CDR3: CASQRGRRAEAFF

J: TRBJ2-1
D: -
V: TRBV11-2
size: -
DNA: TGTGCCAGCAGCACCAATAACGGGGTGAGGCAGTTCTTC
CDR3: CASSTNNGVRQFF

J: TRBJ2-7
D: -
V: TRBV9
size: -
DNA: TGTGCCAGCAGCCTTGGGGCAGGGGCGCTCTACGAGCAGTACTTC
CDR3: CASSLGAGALYEQYF

J: TRBJ2-3
D: -
V: TRBV24-1
size: -
DNA: TGTGCCACCAGTGAACCTACAGGCTTCCAGGGGCGGACAGATACGCAGTATTTT
CDR3: CATSEPTGFQGRTDTQYF

J: TRBJ1-6
D: TRBD1
V: TRBV7-8
size: -
DNA: TGTGCCAGCAGCTTAGCGCTTCCGGGACAGGGAAGTTCACCCCTCCACTTT
CDR3: CASSLALPGQGSSPLHF

J: TRBJ2-3
D: -
V: TRBV30
size: -
DNA: TGTGCCTGGAGTCGGACTGGTATCACAGATACGCAGTATTTT
CDR3: CAWSRTGITDTQYF

J: TRBJ1-2
D: -
V: TRBV6-6
size: once
DNA: TGTGCCAGCAGTTACTCGATAGCGCGTTATGGCTACACCTTC
CDR3: CASSYSIARYGYTF

J: TRBJ1-5
D: -
V: TRBV6-2/TRBV6-3
size: -
DNA: TGTGCCAGCAGTACTAACAGCAATCAGCCCCAGCATTTT
CDR3: CASSTNSNQPQHF